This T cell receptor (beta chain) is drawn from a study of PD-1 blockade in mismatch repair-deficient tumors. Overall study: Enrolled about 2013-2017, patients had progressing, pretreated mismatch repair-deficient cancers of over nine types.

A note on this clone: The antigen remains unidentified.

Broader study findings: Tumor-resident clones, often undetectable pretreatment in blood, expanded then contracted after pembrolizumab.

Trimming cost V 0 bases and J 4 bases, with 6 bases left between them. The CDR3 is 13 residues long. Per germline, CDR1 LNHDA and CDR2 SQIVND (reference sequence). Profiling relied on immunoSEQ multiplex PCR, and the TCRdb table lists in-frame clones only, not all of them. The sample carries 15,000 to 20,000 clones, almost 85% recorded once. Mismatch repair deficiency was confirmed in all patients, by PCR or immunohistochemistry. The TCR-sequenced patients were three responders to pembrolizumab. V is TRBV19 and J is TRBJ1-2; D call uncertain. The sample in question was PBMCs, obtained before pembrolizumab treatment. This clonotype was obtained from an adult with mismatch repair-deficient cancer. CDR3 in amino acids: CASSIERLYGYTF. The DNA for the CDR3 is TGTGCCAGTAGTATAGAACGGCTCTATGGCTACACCTTC.